A single T cell receptor beta chain is shown here with its context. Its antigen is unknown. This entry comes from a study of STAT5B mutations in CD4+ large granular lymphocyte leukemia. Study-level points and caveats: Without putative leukemic clones, patient CD4-sorted repertoires remained more clonal than healthy CD4+ repertoires.

Control samples were healthy donors' buffy coats. There are 17 residues in the CDR3. Germline trimming cut 3 bases from V and 1 base from J; bases unmatched to any gene: 11. Germline CDR1 is SGDLS and CDR2 is YYNGEE. The survey-level immunoSEQ assay was used. Clones were sequenced by immunoSEQ multiplex PCR, and TCRdb holds only the in-frame ones, with some missing. The sample holds around 32,000 clones, 78% seen once. Sequenced: CD4+ T cells from blood buffy coats. The V gene is TRBV9, the J gene TRBJ2-3; 7 bases fit TRBD1. The sequence was obtained from a human donor in good health. Here the CDR3 reads CASSAPGTGVRTDTQYF. The CDR3 DNA reads TGTGCCAGCAGCGCTCCGGGCACAGGGGTGCGCACAGATACGCAGTATTTT.